The rows below give T cell receptor beta chains drawn from one sample of a study of blood T cell repertoires in COVID-19. Sequenced by immunoSEQ multiplex PCR; TCRdb stores in-frame clones only, minus some. Of some 300,000 clones in the sample, approximately 85% were seen once. The sample was PBMCs or T cells enriched from blood (not recorded which). These receptors all come from a woman under 40 who had recovered from COVID-19. Both conserved end residues are part of each CDR3. Fields, in order: D gene, J gene, V gene, CDR3 length, CDR3 protein. D genes are given only for firm matches.

D: .
J: TRBJ1-2
V: TRBV2
length: 15
CDR3: CASSEPRGGEYGYTF

D: .
J: TRBJ1-1
V: TRBV12-3/TRBV12-4
length: 13
CDR3: CASSAGSNTEAFF

D: TRBD2
J: TRBJ2-1
V: TRBV29-1
length: 13
CDR3: CSAGLAGASEQFF

D: TRBD1
J: TRBJ2-1
V: TRBV27
length: 16
CDR3: CASSPRAGQGAHEQFF

D: .
J: TRBJ1-2
V: TRBV28
length: 12
CDR3: CASSFNNYGYTF

D: TRBD1
J: TRBJ2-1
V: TRBV18
length: 13
CDR3: CASSTGQANEQFF

D: TRBD1
J: TRBJ2-7
V: TRBV4-1
length: 15
CDR3: CASRLGQDPSYEQYF

D: .
J: TRBJ1-1
V: TRBV10-3
length: 11
CDR3: CAISDARVAFF

D: .
J: TRBJ1-1
V: TRBV20-1
length: 13
CDR3: CSASQLRDFEAFF

D: TRBD1
J: TRBJ2-2
V: TRBV18
length: 16
CDR3: CASSPPLTGWPGELFF

D: TRBD2
J: TRBJ2-1
V: TRBV6-5
length: 15
CDR3: CASSPGLAVYNEQFF

D: TRBD1
J: TRBJ2-7
V: TRBV6-6
length: 16
CDR3: CASSRRTGDLLYEQYF

D: TRBD1
J: TRBJ1-2
V: TRBV7-9
length: 16
CDR3: CASSLVVRPGGDGYTF

D: .
J: TRBJ2-2
V: TRBV2
length: 17
CDR3: CASSKSSSSGNTGELFF

D: .
J: TRBJ2-3
V: TRBV12-3/TRBV12-4
length: 12
CDR3: CASSLAGDTQYF

D: .
J: TRBJ2-1
V: TRBV9
length: 12
CDR3: CASSALGGVQFF

D: TRBD2
J: TRBJ2-3
V: TRBV11-3
length: 15
CDR3: CASSLRLAGGDTQYF

D: .
J: TRBJ2-1
V: TRBV6-5
length: 14
CDR3: CASRVGLAYNEQFF

D: .
J: TRBJ1-1
V: TRBV7-9
length: 12
CDR3: CASSIGHPEAFF

D: .
J: TRBJ1-4
V: TRBV9
length: 15
CDR3: CASSDRDTTNEKLFF

D: .
J: TRBJ1-5
V: TRBV28
length: 14
CDR3: CASSHREGWKPQHF

D: .
J: TRBJ2-2
V: TRBV7-2
length: 18
CDR3: CASSLAVDLNANTGELFF

D: .
J: TRBJ2-3
V: TRBV5-6
length: 18
CDR3: CASSDPDSIPLPHVTQYF

D: TRBD1
J: TRBJ1-1
V: TRBV5-1
length: 16
CDR3: CASSLRGQGRRTEAFF

D: .
J: TRBJ1-1
V: TRBV11-2
length: 13
CDR3: CASSLEAPYWAFF

D: .
J: TRBJ1-2
V: TRBV10-3
length: 13
CDR3: CAISEGGDYGYTF

D: TRBD1
J: TRBJ1-2
V: TRBV6-5
length: 14
CDR3: CASTERQGNYGYTF

D: TRBD1
J: TRBJ1-1
V: TRBV19
length: 13
CDR3: CASRKGQTYEAFF

D: .
J: TRBJ2-3
V: TRBV9
length: 15
CDR3: CASSVGGGITDTQYF

D: TRBD2
J: TRBJ2-1
V: TRBV27
length: 14
CDR3: CASSLGLVSNEQFF

D: TRBD2
J: TRBJ2-1
V: TRBV27
length: 16
CDR3: CASSLKGTSGGNEQFF

D: .
J: TRBJ2-1
V: TRBV9
length: 16
CDR3: CASSVARRPSDDEQFF

D: TRBD1
J: TRBJ1-6
V: TRBV2
length: 14
CDR3: CASRQQGWDSPLHF

D: TRBD2
J: TRBJ2-2
V: TRBV5-6
length: 18
CDR3: CASSLELAGGSFTGELFF

D: .
J: TRBJ1-1
V: TRBV25-1
length: 15
CDR3: CATSIRGSSFTEAFF

D: TRBD1
J: TRBJ1-2
V: TRBV10-1
length: 13
CDR3: CASSEHRGNGYTF

D: .
J: TRBJ2-7
V: TRBV7-8
length: 15
CDR3: CASNPTFGAPREQYF

D: .
J: TRBJ2-7
V: TRBV3-1/TRBV3-2
length: 18
CDR3: CASSQDPGGGVRRDEQYF

D: .
J: TRBJ1-5
V: TRBV7-9
length: 15
CDR3: CASSLTESGNQPQHF

D: TRBD1
J: TRBJ2-7
V: TRBV11-1
length: 14
CDR3: CASSLGQGAYEQYF

D: TRBD2
J: TRBJ2-3
V: TRBV6-5
length: 12
CDR3: CASSYVGREQYF

D: TRBD1
J: TRBJ1-2
V: TRBV6-5
length: 13
CDR3: CASSSGQNYGYTF

D: .
J: TRBJ1-2
V: TRBV13
length: 16
CDR3: CASSFGRGEEGYGYTF

D: .
J: TRBJ2-3
V: TRBV6-4
length: 12
CDR3: CASSAPHGTQYF

D: .
J: TRBJ2-7
V: TRBV13
length: 13
CDR3: CASSSSPSYEQYF

D: TRBD1
J: TRBJ1-4
V: TRBV27
length: 14
CDR3: CASSLGDRVEKLFF

D: TRBD1
J: TRBJ1-2
V: TRBV5-6
length: 15
CDR3: CASSSGTGALDGYTF

D: .
J: TRBJ2-2
V: TRBV3-1/TRBV3-2
length: 15
CDR3: CASSQARGYTGELFF

D: .
J: TRBJ1-5
V: TRBV28
length: 12
CDR3: CASSFSGQPQHF